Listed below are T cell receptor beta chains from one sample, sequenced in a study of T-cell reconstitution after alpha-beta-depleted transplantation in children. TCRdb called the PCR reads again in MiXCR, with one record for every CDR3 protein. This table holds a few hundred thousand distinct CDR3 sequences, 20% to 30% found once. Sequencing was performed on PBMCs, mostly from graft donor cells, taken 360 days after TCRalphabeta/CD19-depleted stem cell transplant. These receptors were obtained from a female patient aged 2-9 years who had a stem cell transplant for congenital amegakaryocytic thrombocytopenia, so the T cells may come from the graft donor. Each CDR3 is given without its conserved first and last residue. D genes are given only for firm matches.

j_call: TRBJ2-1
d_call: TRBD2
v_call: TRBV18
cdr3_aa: ASSPGLAGNEQF

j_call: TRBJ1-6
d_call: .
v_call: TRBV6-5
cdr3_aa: ASSYFRGISYNSPLH

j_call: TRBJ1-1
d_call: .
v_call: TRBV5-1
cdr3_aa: ASMDGGTEAF

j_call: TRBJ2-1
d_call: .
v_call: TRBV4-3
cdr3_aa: ASSQVSGNEQF

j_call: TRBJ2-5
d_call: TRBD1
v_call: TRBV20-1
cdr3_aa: SVHSETGEETQY

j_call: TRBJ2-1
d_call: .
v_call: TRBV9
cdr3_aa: ASSSSVHRGDEQF

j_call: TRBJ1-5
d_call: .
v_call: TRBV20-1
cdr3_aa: SARDLGGTSNQPQH

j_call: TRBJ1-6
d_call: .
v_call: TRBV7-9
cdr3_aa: ASSLVGDSPLH

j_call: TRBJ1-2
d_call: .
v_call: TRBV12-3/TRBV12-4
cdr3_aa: ASSQIKKDYGYT

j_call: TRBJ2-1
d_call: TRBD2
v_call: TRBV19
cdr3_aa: ASSLGTSGRLYNEQF

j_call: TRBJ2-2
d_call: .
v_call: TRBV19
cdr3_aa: ASSPTGYPDTGELF

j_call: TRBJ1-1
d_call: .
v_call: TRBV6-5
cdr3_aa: ASSTTQNTEAF

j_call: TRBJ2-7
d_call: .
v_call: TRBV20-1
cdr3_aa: SADTPGLTYEQY

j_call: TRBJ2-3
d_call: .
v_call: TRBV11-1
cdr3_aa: ASSHDTDTQY

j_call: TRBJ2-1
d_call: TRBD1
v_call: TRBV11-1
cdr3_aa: ASSPQDPGQGSYNEQF

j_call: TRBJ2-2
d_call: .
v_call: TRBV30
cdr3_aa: AWSARRRNTGELF

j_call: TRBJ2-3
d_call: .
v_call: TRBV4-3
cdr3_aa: ASSQESGTYTDTQY

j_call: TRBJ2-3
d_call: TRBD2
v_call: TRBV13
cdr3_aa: ASGSGGSTDTQY

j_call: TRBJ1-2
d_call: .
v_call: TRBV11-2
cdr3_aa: ASSLASGGGDYGYT

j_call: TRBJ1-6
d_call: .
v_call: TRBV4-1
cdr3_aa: ASSQFGLRSTGFSPLH

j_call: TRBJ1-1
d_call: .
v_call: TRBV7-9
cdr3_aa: ASSLLGSDEAF

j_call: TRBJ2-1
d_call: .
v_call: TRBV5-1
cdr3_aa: ASSLDPVGNEQF

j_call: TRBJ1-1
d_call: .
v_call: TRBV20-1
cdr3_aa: SARGQVNTEAF

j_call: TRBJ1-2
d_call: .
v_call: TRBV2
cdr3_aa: ASGPGPRLYGYT

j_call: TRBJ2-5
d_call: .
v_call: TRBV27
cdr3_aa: ASSFRAGETQY

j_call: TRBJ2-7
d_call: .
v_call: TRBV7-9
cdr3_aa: ASSFRSNSYEQY